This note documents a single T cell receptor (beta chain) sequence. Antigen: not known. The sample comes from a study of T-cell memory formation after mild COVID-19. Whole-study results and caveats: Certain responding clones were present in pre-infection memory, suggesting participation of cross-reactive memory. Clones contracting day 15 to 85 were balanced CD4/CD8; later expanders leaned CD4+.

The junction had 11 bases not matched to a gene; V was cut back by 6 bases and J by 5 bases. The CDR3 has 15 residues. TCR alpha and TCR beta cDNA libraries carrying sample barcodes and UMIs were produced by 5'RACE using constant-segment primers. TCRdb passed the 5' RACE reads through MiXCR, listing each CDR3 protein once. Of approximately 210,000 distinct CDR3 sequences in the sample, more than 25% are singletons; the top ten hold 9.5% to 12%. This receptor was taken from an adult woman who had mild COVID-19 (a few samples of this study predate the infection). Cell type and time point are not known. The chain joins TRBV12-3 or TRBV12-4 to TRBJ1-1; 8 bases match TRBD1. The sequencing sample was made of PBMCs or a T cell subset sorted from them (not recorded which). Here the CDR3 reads CASRLQTGGGTEAFF. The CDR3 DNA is TGTGCCAGCAGATTACAAACAGGGGGAGGAACTGAAGCTTTCTTT.